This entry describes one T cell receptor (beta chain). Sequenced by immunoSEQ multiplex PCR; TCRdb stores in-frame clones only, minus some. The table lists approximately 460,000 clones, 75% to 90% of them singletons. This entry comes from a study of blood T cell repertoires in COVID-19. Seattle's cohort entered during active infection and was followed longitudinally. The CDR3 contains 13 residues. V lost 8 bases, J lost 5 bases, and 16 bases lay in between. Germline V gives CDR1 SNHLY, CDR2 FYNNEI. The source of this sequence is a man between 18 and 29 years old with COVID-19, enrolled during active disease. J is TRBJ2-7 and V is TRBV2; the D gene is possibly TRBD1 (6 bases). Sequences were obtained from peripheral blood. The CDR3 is CASGMQGLNEQYF. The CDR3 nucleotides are TGTGCCAGCGGGATGCAGGGGCTGAACGAGCAGTACTTC.